This T cell receptor beta chain was recovered during a study of shared clonotypes between healthy human individuals. Study-level points and caveats: The four-donor shared clonotypes exceeded non-shared clonotypes in generation probability, with non-shared ones scoring lower. Several donors held approximately 4.5% of naive CD4 clonotypes in common.

Trimming took 10 bases from V and 6 from J, leaving 21 bases between them. CDR1 MDHEN and CDR2 SYDVKM come from the germline V gene. CDR3 length equals 14 residues. The investigators split CD4+ cells into a CD45RA+ naive subset and a CD45RA-negative memory subset. To note about this clone: As yet, its antigen is unknown.

Original methodology: Because ImmunoSEQ provided only junction sequences with no quality scores, the filtering differed. TCRdb keeps only in-frame clones here, not all; method: immunoSEQ multiplex PCR. The DNA was the basis for D and trimming; V, J and clone size are from that table. In the table there are some 2.4 million clones, roughly 93% of which are singletons. The chain carries TRBV28 and TRBJ1-1; the D gene is possibly TRBD1 (6 bases). This receptor was obtained from a man younger than 30 in good health. Some clones in this sample may be carry-over from other donors' samples. Material: naive CD4+ T cells from PBMCs. Subset noted: CD45RA+ positively selected. The CDR3 DNA sequence: TGTGCCACATTCGGGGGTACAGGGCTCTCTGAAGCTTTCTTT. It translates to CATFGGTGLSEAFF. The full variable domain, its missing parts supplied by reference TRBV28 and TRBJ1-1, is DVKVTQSSRYLVKRTGEKVFLECVQDMDHENMFWYRQDPGLGLRLIYFSYDVKMKEKGDIPEGYSVSREKKERFSLILESASTNQTSMYLCATFGGTGLSEAFFGQGTRLTVV.